Listed here are 26 T cell receptor beta chains from one sample, sequenced in a study of blood T cell repertoires in COVID-19. Measured with immunoSEQ multiplex PCR; TCRdb has only the in-frame clones, and not every one. The sample carries approximately 110,000 clones, roughly 81% recorded once. The specimen was peripheral blood. These receptors all stem from a man aged 40-55 years with acute or convalescent COVID-19.

The gene calls are TRBV12-5 and TRBJ2-1; weak D call: TRBD1 (6 bases). The germline V and J ends were trimmed by 7 bases and 7 bases, with 11 bases remaining between them. CDR3 length equals 12 residues. Germline values: CDR1 LGHNT, CDR2 FRNRAP. CDR3 protein: CASATQGNEQFF. DNA of the CDR3: TGTGCTAGTGCCACCCAGGGGAATGAGCAGTTCTTC.

V usage is TRBV27 and J usage is TRBJ2-7, with 12 bases aligning to TRBD2. V lost 6 bases and J lost 5; bases outside the gene matches: 8. This CDR3 is 15 amino acids long. CDR1 and CDR2 (germline): MNHEY, SMNVEV (reference sequence). The CDR3 here is CASRTLAGGRNEQYF. The CDR3 coding sequence is TGTGCCAGCAGAACGCTAGCGGGGGGGCGGAACGAGCAGTACTTC.

This clone was seen a handful of times. The V and J genes are TRBV5-1 and TRBJ2-5; TRBD2 agrees at 8 bases. The V and J ends lost 4 bases and 4 bases, in that order; junction bases with no gene match: 12. The germline V gene has CDR1 SGHRS and CDR2 YFSETQ. The CDR3 covers 16 residues. The CDR3: CASSPTGGGSLETQYF. For the CDR3, the DNA is TGCGCCAGCAGCCCCACCGGGGGGGGGTCTTTAGAGACCCAGTACTTC.

The V gene is TRBV7-6, the J gene TRBJ2-2, with 8 bases aligning to TRBD1. Germline loops: CDR1 SGHVS, CDR2 FNYEAQ. This CDR3 region has 15 residues. V lost 5 bases, J lost 4 bases, and 6 bases stayed unmatched. The CDR3 loop is CASSPGTGFTGELFF. CDR3 coding DNA: TGTGCCAGCAGCCCGGGGACAGGATTCACCGGGGAGCTGTTTTTT.

The rearrangement joins TRBV14 to TRBJ2-2; D gene uncertain. The CDR3 is made up of 13 amino acids. The ends were cut back, 1 base at V and 5 bases at J, with 5 bases in the middle. Looked up from germline, CDR1 is SGHDN and CDR2 is FVKESK. CDR3: CASSQGVTGELFF. The CDR3 DNA is TGTGCCAGCAGCCAAGGAGTTACCGGGGAGCTGTTTTTT.

This clone came up once. The chain couples TRBV3-1 (or the pseudogene TRBV3-2) to TRBJ1-4, with D unclear. Germline values: CDR1 LGHDT, CDR2 YNNKEL (reference sequence). This CDR3 region has 14 residues. V was clipped by 3 bases and J by 0 bases, with 5 bases between them. The CDR3, as DNA: TGTGCCAGCAGCCAGACAACAACTAATGAAAAACTGTTTTTT. It codes for CASSQTTTNEKLFF.

The chain employs TRBV19 and TRBJ1-1; the D is unclear. V lost 8 bases, J lost 4 bases, and 14 bases lay in between. Germline V CDR1 and CDR2: LNHDA, SQIVND (reference sequence). The length of the CDR3 is 13 residues. CDR3 bases: TGTGCCAGTCACGGGCGGGAATCCACTGAAGCTTTCTTT. Protein: CASHGRESTEAFF.

The table lists this clone with a few counts. CDR3 nucleotide sequence: TGTGCCACCAGTGATTTAGGCAGGGGGCCTTACAATGAGCAGTTCTTC. It encodes CATSDLGRGPYNEQFF. This rearrangement joins TRBV24-1 to TRBJ2-1; 8 bases line up with TRBD1. V lost 1 base and J lost 4; bases outside the gene matches: 5. Germline V CDR1 and CDR2: KGHDR, SFDVKD. The CDR3 runs to 16 residues.

The rearrangement joins TRBV21-1 to TRBJ1-1. TRBV21-1 represents a pseudogene. The CDR3 is 15 residues long. CDR3 sequence: CASSKERGRDTEAFF. In DNA form, the CDR3 reads TGTGCCAGCAGCAAAGAGCGGGGGAGGGACACTGAAGCTTTCTTT.

This clone was counted once. The chain recombines TRBV12-5 with TRBJ1-3, with D hard to call. This CDR3 has 15 residues. Germline V CDR1 and CDR2: LGHNT, FRNRAP. V lost 6 bases and J lost 0, with 12 bases in between. CDR3 coding DNA: TGTGCTAGTGGCCTCGGTACCATCTCTGGAAACACCATATATTTT. Residues: CASGLGTISGNTIYF.

This clone has more than one count but fewer than ten. The chain couples TRBV11-2 to TRBJ2-7, with D uncertain. V was trimmed by 4 bases and J by 1 base, leaving 5 bases between them. Germline-derived CDR1 and CDR2 are SGHAT and FQNNGV. The CDR3 runs 12 residues. CDR3 coding DNA: TGTGCCAGCAGCTCCCATTCCTACGAGCAGTACTTC. Translating it yields CASSSHSYEQYF.

The chain's CDR3 is CASSQARGTLSSYEQYF. CDR3 coding DNA: TGCGCCAGCAGCCAAGCGCGAGGGACTCTGAGCTCCTACGAGCAGTACTTC. The chain combines TRBV4-3 with TRBJ2-7, with D perhaps matching TRBD2 (6 bases). Looked up from germline, CDR1 is LGHNA and CDR2 is YSLEER. The CDR3 has 17 amino acids. Trimming took off 1 base at V and 0 bases at J, with 16 bases between the two ends.

This chain uses TRBV9 with TRBJ2-1, with 9 positions matching TRBD1. The CDR3 covers 14 residues. In germline, CDR1 is SGDLS, CDR2 YYNGEE. The trim removed 4 bases at V and 8 bases at J, leaving 7 bases unmatched. CDR3 in amino acids: CASSPGQGFDEQFF. Written as DNA, the CDR3 is TGTGCCAGCAGCCCGGGACAGGGTTTCGATGAGCAGTTCTTC.

The chain carries TRBV9 and TRBJ1-6, with D possibly being TRBD1 (5 bases). The germline V and J ends were trimmed by 1 base and 14 bases, with 10 bases remaining between them. The CDR3 loop spans 12 amino acids. Germline lookup yields CDR1 SGDLS and CDR2 YYNGEE. CDR3 amino acids: CASSVIGGALHF. The CDR3 DNA reads TGTGCCAGCAGCGTAATTGGGGGGGCCCTCCACTTT.

This chain joins TRBV6-2 or TRBV6-3 and TRBJ2-6; no clear D. Germline V CDR1 and CDR2: MNHEY, SVGEGT. V shed 2 bases and J shed 0 bases, with 14 bases lying between them. CDR3 length: 18 amino acids. The CDR3 DNA is TGTGCCAGCAGTTACGGGCAGACAAGCATCTCTGGGGCCAACGTCCTGACTTTC. The encoded protein is CASSYGQTSISGANVLTF.

The chain carries TRBV7-9 and TRBJ2-2; possibly TRBD2 for D (6 bases). The length of the CDR3 is 16 residues. The germline V gene has CDR1 SEHNR and CDR2 FQNEAQ (reference sequence). V gave up 5 bases and J gave up 1 base, with 14 bases separating them. CDR3 protein: CASSTQRRGNTGELFF. DNA for the CDR3: TGTGCCAGCAGCACCCAAAGGCGGGGGAACACCGGGGAGCTGTTTTTT.

The V call is TRBV6-5, the J call TRBJ1-5, with no clear D. The CDR3 has 14 residues. V shed 7 bases and J shed 0 bases, with 10 bases lying between them. Germline CDR1 MNHEY, CDR2 SVGAGI. In nucleotides, the CDR3 is TGTGCCAGCACCTCCCTAAGTAGCAATCAGCCCCAGCATTTT. It yields the protein CASTSLSSNQPQHF.

V gene TRBV5-6 combines with J gene TRBJ2-3, with D possibly being TRBD2 (5 bases). Germline V gene sequence: CDR1 SGHDT, CDR2 YYEEEE. Trimming removed 7 bases at V and 2 bases at J, with 14 bases between. CDR3 length: 14 residues. The CDR3, as DNA: TGTGCCAGCGATAAGCGGTGGTACACAGATACGCAGTATTTT. Residues: CASDKRWYTDTQYF.

This chain links TRBV25-1 with TRBJ1-2; TRBD1 might be the D (5 bases). Germline V gene data show CDR1 as MGHDK and CDR2 as SYGVNS. The CDR3 has 14 amino acids. The V end lost 2 bases, the J end lost 4 bases, and 11 bases lay between the germline ends. DNA of the CDR3: TGTGCCAGCAGTGAAGCAGGGTTGGCCTATGGCTACACCTTC. This gives the protein CASSEAGLAYGYTF.

This clone was seen only once. The V and J genes are TRBV4-1 and TRBJ2-2, with 7 nucleotides matching TRBD2. CDR3 size: 15 residues. CDR1 and CDR2 (germline): MGHRA, YSYEKL. The ends lost 4 bases at V and 3 bases at J; junction bases unmatched: 5. Written as DNA, the CDR3 is TGCGCCAGCAGCCCGCCCCGGGGGGACACCGGGGAGCTGTTTTTT. Amino acid sequence: CASSPPRGDTGELFF.

The chain couples TRBV3-1 (or the pseudogene TRBV3-2) to TRBJ1-1, with TRBD1 matching 10 bases. Germline V gives CDR1 LGHDT, CDR2 YNNKEL (reference sequence). V lost 2 bases, J lost 6 bases, and 3 bases stayed unmatched. This CDR3 has 14 amino acids. CDR3: CASSQPTGGPEAFF. CDR3 nucleotide sequence: TGTGCCAGCAGCCAACCGACAGGGGGCCCTGAAGCTTTCTTT.

CDR3 sequence reads: CASSQATFRTSGGDRYF. CDR3 nucleotides: TGCGCCAGCAGCCAAGCGACATTCCGGACTAGCGGGGGCGACCGGTACTTC. The chain couples TRBV4-1 to TRBJ2-7; 13 bases are shared with TRBD2. This CDR3 is built from 17 residues. The germline gives CDR1 MGHRA, CDR2 YSYEKL. J gave up 12 bases and V 1 base, and 15 bases lay outside the gene matches.

This rearrangement joins TRBV18 to TRBJ2-1; 9 bases align to TRBD1. J was trimmed by 10 bases and V by 3 bases; bases with no gene match: 4. Germline CDR1 is KGHSH and CDR2 is LQKENI. This CDR3 comprises 13 residues. The CDR3 reads CASSPRQGGEQFF. The CDR3 DNA reads TGTGCCAGCTCACCCCGACAGGGGGGGGAGCAGTTCTTC.

V and J are TRBV5-6 and TRBJ1-2; tentative D call: TRBD1 (6 bases). In germline, CDR1 is SGHDT, CDR2 YYEEEE. V was pared by 4 bases and J by 1 base, with 17 bases between. The CDR3 contains 16 residues. For the CDR3, the DNA is TGTGCCAGCAGCCATGACCGAGGGACACTTAACTATGGCTACACCTTC. Encoded protein: CASSHDRGTLNYGYTF.

V and J are TRBV10-3 and TRBJ1-1; D call uncertain. CDR1 is ENHRY and CDR2 is SYGVKD in the germline V gene. Trimming pared 3 bases from V and 1 base from J, leaving 9 bases between. This CDR3 region has 14 residues. CDR3 nucleotides: TGTGCCATCAGTGATGCCGACAAGAACACTGAAGCTTTCTTT. It encodes CAISDADKNTEAFF.

This clone has a single count. The chain joins TRBV9 to TRBJ2-5; D unclear. Trimming took off 2 bases at V and 1 base at J, with 18 bases between the two ends. This CDR3 is built from 17 residues. CDR1 and CDR2 from the germline V gene are SGDLS and YYNGEE. The CDR3: CASSVGSLDLGQETQYF. The CDR3 region has the DNA TGTGCCAGCAGCGTGGGTTCGCTAGACCTAGGCCAAGAGACCCAGTACTTC. The variable domain in full, with the rest retrieved from reference TRBV9 and TRBJ2-5, is DSGVTQTPKHLITATGQRVTLRCSPRSGDLSVYWYQQSLDQGLQFLIQYYNGEERAKGNILERFSAQQFPDLHSELNLSSLELGDSALYFCASSVGSLDLGQETQYFGPGTRLLVL.